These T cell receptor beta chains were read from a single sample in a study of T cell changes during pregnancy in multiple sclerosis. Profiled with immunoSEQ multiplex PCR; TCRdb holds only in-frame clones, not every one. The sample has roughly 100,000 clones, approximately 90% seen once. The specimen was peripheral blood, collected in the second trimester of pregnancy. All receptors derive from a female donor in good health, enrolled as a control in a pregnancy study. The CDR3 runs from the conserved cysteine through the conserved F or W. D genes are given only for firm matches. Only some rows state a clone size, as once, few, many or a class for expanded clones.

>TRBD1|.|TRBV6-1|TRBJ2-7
TGTGCCAGCATCGAACAGGGGCGCTCCTACGAGCAGTACTTC
CASIEQGRSYEQYF
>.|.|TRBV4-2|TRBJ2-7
TGTGCCAGCAGCCCAAGAACAGGGAGCTACGAGCAGTACTTC
CASSPRTGSYEQYF
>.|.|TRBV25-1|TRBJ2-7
TGTGCCAGCGGCAGGGCATCCTACGAGCAGTACTTC
CASGRASYEQYF
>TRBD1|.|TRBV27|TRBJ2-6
TGTGCCAGCAGTTTATCAATGACAGGGAACTCTGGGGCCAACGTCCTGACTTTC
CASSLSMTGNSGANVLTF
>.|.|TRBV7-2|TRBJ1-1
TGTGCCAGCACCATCCTCGGACAGTTCCACCAGAACACTGAAGCTTTCTTT
CASTILGQFHQNTEAFF
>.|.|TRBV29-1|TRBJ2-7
TGCAGCGTTGAGATCAGGGGAAGGTCTTACGAGCAGTACTTC
CSVEIRGRSYEQYF
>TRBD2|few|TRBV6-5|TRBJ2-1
TGTGCCAGCAGTTACGCGGGACTAAAGGAGCAGTTCTTC
CASSYAGLKEQFF
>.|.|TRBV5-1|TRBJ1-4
TGCGCCAGCAGCTTGGGAGAAGGGGCTGCTAATGAAAAACTGTTTTTT
CASSLGEGAANEKLFF
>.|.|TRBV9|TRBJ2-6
TGTGCCAGCAGCGTATACCTATCTGGGGCCAACGTCCTGACTTTC
CASSVYLSGANVLTF
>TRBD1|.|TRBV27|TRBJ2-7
TGTGCCAGCAATCCGGGACAGGCGGGGTACGAGCAGTACTTC
CASNPGQAGYEQYF
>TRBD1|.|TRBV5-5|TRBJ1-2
TGTGCCAGCAGCTTGAGAGGTCCCGGGACAGCTAATGGCTACACCTTC
CASSLRGPGTANGYTF
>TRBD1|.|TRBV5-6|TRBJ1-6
TGTGCCAGCAGCTTTGGGACAGGGGGAGGTAATTCACCCCTCCACTTT
CASSFGTGGGNSPLHF